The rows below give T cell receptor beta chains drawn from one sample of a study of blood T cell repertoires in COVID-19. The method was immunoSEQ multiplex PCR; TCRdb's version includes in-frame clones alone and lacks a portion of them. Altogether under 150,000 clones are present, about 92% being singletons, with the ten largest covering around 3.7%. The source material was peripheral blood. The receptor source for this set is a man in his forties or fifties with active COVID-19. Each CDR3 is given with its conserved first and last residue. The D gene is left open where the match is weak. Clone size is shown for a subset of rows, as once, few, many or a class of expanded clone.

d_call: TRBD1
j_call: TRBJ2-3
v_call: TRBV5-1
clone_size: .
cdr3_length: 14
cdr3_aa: CASSGPDRVDTQYF
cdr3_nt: TGCGCCAGCAGCGGCCCGGACAGGGTTGATACGCAGTATTTT

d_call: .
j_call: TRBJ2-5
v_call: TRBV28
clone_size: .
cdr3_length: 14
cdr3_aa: CASSLGGIQETQYF
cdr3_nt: TGTGCCAGCAGTTTAGGGGGGATCCAAGAGACCCAGTACTTC

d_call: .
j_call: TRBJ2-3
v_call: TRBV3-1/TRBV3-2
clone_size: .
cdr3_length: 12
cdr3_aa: CASSRSGDTQYF
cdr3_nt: TGTGCCAGCAGCCGAAGCGGGGATACGCAGTATTTT

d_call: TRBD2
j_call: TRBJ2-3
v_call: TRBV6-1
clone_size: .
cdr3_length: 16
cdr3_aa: CASSETRTSGRNTQYF
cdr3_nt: TGTGCCAGCAGTGAAACTCGGACTAGCGGGAGAAATACGCAGTATTTT

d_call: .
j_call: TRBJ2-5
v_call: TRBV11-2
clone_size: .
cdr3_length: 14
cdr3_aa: CASSLVPRGETQYF
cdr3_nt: TGTGCCAGCAGCTTAGTCCCAAGGGGGGAGACCCAGTACTTC

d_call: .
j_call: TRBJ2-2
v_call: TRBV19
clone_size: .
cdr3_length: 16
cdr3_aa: CASSIKAGLNTGELFF
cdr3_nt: TGTGCCAGTAGTATCAAAGCAGGGTTAAACACCGGGGAGCTGTTTTTT

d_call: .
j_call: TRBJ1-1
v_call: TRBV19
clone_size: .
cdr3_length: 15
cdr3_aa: CASSNWDIMNTEAFF
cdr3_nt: TGTGCCAGTAGTAATTGGGACATAATGAACACTGAAGCTTTCTTT

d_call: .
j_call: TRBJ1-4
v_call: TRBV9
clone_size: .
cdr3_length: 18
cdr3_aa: CASSVGAGSGATNEKLFF
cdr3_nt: TGTGCCAGCAGCGTAGGGGCAGGGTCGGGGGCAACTAATGAAAAACTGTTTTTT

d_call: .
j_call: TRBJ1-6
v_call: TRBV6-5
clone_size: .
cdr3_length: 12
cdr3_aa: CASSYQGFPLHF
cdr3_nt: TGTGCCAGCAGTTACCAGGGTTTTCCCCTCCACTTT

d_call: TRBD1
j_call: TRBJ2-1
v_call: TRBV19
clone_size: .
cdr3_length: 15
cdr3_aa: CASSIRDRVVNEQFF
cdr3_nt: TGTGCCAGTAGTATTCGCGACAGGGTTGTGAATGAGCAGTTCTTC

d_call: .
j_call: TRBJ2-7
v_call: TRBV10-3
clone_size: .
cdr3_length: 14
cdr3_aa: CAISDALLAYEQYF
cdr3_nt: TGTGCCATCAGTGATGCGCTTCTAGCCTACGAGCAGTACTTC

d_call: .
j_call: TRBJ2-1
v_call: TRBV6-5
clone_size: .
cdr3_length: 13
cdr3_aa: CASSYRHRNEQFF
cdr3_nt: TGTGCCAGCAGTTACCGACATCGCAATGAGCAGTTCTTC

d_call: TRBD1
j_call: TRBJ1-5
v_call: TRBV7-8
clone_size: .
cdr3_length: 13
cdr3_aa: CASSLGDRETQHF
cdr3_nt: TGTGCCAGCAGCTTAGGAGACAGGGAAACCCAGCATTTT

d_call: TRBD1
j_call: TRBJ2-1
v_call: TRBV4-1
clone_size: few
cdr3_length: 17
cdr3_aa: CASSQLGTGAVRNEQFF
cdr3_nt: TGCGCCAGCAGCCAACTGGGGACAGGGGCTGTCAGAAATGAGCAGTTCTTC

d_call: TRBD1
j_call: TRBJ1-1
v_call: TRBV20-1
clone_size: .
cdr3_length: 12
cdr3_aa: CSASYRDRELQF
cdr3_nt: TGCAGTGCCAGTTACCGGGACAGGGAACTCCAATTT

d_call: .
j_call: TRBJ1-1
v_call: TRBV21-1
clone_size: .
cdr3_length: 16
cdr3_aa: CASTRRGEHMNTEAFF
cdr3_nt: TGTGCCAGCACGCGCAGGGGGGAGCACATGAACACTGAAGCTTTCTTT

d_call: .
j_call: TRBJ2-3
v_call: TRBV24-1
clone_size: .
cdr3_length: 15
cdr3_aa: CATSDPGSSLDTQYF
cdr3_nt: TGTGCCACCAGTGACCCTGGGTCTAGCCTAGATACGCAGTATTTT

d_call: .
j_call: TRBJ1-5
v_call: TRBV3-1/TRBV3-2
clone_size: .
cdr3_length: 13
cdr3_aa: CASSQARSQPQHF
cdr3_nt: TGTGCCAGCAGCCAGGCCCGAAGTCAGCCCCAGCATTTT

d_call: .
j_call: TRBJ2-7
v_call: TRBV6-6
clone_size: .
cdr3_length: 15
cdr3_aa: CASSYSKAEDYEQYF
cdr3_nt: TGTGCCAGCAGTTACTCGAAGGCTGAGGACTACGAGCAGTACTTC

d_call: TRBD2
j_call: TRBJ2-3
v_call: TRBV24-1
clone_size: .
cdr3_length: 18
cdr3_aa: CATSDPLGGSGNTDTQYF
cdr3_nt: TGTGCCACCAGTGACCCTTTGGGGGGGTCGGGAAACACAGATACGCAGTATTTT

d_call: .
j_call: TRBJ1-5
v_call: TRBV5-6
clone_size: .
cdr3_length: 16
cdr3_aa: CASSLMRGSYNQPQHF
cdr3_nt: TGTGCCAGCAGTTTGATGCGGGGATCTTACAATCAGCCCCAGCATTTT

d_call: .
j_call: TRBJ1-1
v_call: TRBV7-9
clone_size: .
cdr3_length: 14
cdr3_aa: CASSSPRENTEAFF
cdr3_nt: TGTGCCAGCAGCTCCCCCCGGGAGAACACTGAAGCTTTCTTT

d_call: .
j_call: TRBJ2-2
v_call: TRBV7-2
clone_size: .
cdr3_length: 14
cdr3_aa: CASSPAGRTGELFF
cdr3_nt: TGTGCCAGCAGCCCGGCGGGGCGTACCGGGGAGCTGTTTTTT

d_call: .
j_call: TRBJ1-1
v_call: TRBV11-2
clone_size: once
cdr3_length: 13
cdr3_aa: CASSLTGKTEAFF
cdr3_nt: TGTGCCAGCAGCTTAACAGGGAAAACTGAAGCTTTCTTT

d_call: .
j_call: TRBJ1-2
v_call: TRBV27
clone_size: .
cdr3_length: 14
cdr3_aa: CASSLREGNYGYTF
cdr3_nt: TGTGCCAGCAGTCTGCGAGAGGGAAACTATGGCTACACCTTC

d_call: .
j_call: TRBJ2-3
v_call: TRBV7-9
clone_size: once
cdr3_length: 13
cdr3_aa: CASSPSRSSAGYF
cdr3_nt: TGTGCCAGCAGCCCTAGCCGCTCTAGCGCGGGGTATTTT

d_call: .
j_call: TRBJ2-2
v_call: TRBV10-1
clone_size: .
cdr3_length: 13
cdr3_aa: CASSEDYTGELFF
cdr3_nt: TGCGCCAGCAGTGAAGACTACACCGGGGAGCTGTTTTTT

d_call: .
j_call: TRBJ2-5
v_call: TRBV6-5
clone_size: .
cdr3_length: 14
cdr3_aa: CASSYSPGVETQYF
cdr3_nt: TGTGCCAGCAGTTACTCTCCGGGGGTGGAGACCCAGTACTTC

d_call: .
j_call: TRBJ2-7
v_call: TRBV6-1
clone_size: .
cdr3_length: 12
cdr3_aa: CASSEAIQEQYF
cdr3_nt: TGTGCCAGCAGTGAAGCAATCCAAGAGCAGTACTTC

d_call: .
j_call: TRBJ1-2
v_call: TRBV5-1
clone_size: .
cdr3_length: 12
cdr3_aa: CASSSDSYGYTF
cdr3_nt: TGCGCCAGCAGCTCCGACAGCTATGGCTACACCTTC

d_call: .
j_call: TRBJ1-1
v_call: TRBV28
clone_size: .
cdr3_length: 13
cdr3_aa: CASSFRTNTEAFF
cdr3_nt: TGTGCCAGCAGTTTCAGAACGAACACTGAAGCTTTCTTT

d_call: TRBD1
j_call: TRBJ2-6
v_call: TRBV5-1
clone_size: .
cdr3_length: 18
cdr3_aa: CASSTGQGTRSGANVLTF
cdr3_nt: TGCGCCAGCAGCACCGGACAGGGAACGCGATCTGGGGCCAACGTCCTGACTTTC

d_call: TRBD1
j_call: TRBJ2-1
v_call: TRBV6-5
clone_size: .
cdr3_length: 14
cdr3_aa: CASSQRQGHNEQFF
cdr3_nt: TGTGCCAGCAGCCAAAGACAGGGCCACAATGAGCAGTTCTTC

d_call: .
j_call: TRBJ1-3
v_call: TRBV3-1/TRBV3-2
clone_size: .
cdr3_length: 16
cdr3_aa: CASSQDPRGTGNTIYF
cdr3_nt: TGTGCCAGCAGCCAAGACCCCAGGGGTACTGGAAACACCATATATTTT

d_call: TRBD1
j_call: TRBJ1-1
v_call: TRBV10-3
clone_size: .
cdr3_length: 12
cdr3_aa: CATDRGNTEAFF
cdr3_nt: TGTGCCACCGACAGGGGGAACACTGAAGCTTTCTTT

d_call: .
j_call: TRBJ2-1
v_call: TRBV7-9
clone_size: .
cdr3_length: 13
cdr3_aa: CASSTVGGFEQFF
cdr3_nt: TGTGCCAGCAGCACAGTCGGTGGCTTTGAGCAGTTCTTC

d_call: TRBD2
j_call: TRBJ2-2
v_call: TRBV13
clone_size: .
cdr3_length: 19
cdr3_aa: CASSLGVSGRGLGTGELFF
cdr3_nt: TGTGCCAGCAGCTTAGGCGTTAGCGGGAGGGGCCTCGGCACCGGGGAGCTGTTTTTT

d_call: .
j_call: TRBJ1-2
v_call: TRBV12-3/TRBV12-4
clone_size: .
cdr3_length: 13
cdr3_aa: CASRGAGDYGYTF
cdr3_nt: TGTGCCAGCAGGGGGGCGGGGGACTATGGCTACACCTTC

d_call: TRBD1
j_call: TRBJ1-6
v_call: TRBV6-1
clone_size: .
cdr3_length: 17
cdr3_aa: CASSEGRTGEYNSPLHF
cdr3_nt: TGTGCCAGCAGTGAAGGGAGGACAGGCGAATATAATTCACCCCTCCACTTT

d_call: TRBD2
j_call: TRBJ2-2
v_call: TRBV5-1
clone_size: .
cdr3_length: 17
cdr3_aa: CASSPTSGRARTGELFF
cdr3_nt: TGCGCCAGCAGCCCTACTAGCGGGAGGGCCAGGACCGGGGAGCTGTTTTTT

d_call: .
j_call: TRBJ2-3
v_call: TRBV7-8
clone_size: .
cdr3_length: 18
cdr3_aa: CASSLVGYAGLFTDTQYF
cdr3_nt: TGTGCCAGCAGCTTAGTGGGCTACGCGGGACTCTTCACAGATACGCAGTATTTT

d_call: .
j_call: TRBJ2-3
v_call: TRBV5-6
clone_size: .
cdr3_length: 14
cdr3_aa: CASSLVAGEDTQYF
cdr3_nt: TGTGCCAGCAGCTTGGTGGCAGGGGAAGATACGCAGTATTTT

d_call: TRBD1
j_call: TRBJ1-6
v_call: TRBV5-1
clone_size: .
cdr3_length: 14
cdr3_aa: CASSFTGGGSPLHF
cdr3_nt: TGCGCCAGCAGCTTCACAGGGGGGGGCTCACCCCTCCACTTT

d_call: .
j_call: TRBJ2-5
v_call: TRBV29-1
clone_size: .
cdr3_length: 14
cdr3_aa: CSVDLVAVQETQYF
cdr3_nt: TGCAGCGTGGACTTGGTCGCGGTCCAAGAGACCCAGTACTTC

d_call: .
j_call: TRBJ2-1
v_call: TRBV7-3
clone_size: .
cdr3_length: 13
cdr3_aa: CASSLGGSNEQFF
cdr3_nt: TGTGCCAGCAGTCTGGGCGGGTCCAATGAGCAGTTCTTC

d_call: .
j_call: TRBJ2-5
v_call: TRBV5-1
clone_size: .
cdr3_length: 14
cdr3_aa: CASSLAGGGETQYF
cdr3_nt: TGCGCCAGCAGCTTGGCGGGGGGCGGTGAGACCCAGTACTTC

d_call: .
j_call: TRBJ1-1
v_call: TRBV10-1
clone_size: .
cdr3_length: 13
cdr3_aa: CASSDGGNTEAFF
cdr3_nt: TGCGCCAGCAGTGACGGAGGGAACACTGAAGCTTTCTTT

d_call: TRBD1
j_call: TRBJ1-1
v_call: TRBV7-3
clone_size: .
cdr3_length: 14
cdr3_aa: CASSSGQGNTEAFF
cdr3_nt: TGTGCCAGCAGCTCAGGACAGGGTAATACTGAAGCTTTCTTT

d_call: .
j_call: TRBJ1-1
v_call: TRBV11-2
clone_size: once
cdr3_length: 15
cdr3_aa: CASSLGKGPNTEAFF
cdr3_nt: TGTGCCAGCAGCTTAGGCAAGGGGCCGAACACTGAAGCTTTCTTT

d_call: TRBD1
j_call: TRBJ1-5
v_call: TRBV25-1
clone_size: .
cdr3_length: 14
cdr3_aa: CATTGGSGNQPQHF
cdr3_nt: TGTGCCACCACAGGGGGCTCGGGCAATCAGCCCCAGCATTTT

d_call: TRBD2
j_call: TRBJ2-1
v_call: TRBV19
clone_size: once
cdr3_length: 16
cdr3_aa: CASGLAGGVSYNEQFF
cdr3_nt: TGTGCCAGTGGGCTAGCGGGAGGGGTGTCCTACAATGAGCAGTTCTTC

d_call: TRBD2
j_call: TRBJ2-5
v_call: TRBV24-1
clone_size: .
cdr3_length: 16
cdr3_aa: CATSDGNGLAGTTQYF
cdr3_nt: TGTGCCACCAGTGATGGTAATGGACTAGCGGGTACGACCCAGTACTTC

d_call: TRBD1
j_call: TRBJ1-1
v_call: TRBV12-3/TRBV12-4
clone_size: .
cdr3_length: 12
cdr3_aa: CASSPRQGNAFF
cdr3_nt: TGTGCCAGCAGCCCGAGACAGGGGAACGCTTTCTTT